Listed below are T cell receptor beta chains from one sample, sequenced in a study of blood T cell repertoires in COVID-19. Data came from immunoSEQ multiplex PCR; TCRdb stores just in-frame clones and leaves some out. The data show some 70,000 clones, more than 70% seen once. The sample taken for sequencing was peripheral blood. These receptors were collected from a man aged 50-60 years with active COVID-19. The CDR3 runs from the conserved cysteine through the conserved F or W. A D gene is named only where the DNA matches it firmly. Size is stated for part of the rows, as once, few or many counts, or as a class when the clone is expanded.

abundance,j_gene,d_gene,v_gene,CDR3nt,CDR3aa
-,TRBJ2-3,-,TRBV18,TGTGCCAGCTCACCACCGCCCCGAGGAGATACGCAGTATTTT,CASSPPPRGDTQYF
-,TRBJ2-3,-,TRBV5-1,TGCGCCAGCAGCTACACAGTCACCTCTAGCACAGATACGCAGTATTTT,CASSYTVTSSTDTQYF
-,TRBJ2-3,TRBD1,TRBV30,TGTGCCTGGGACAGGGGGATGACAGATACGCAGTATTTT,CAWDRGMTDTQYF
-,TRBJ2-1,-,TRBV29-1,TGCAGCGTTGAAGTAGCCGGAGGGGAGCAGTTCTTC,CSVEVAGGEQFF
-,TRBJ2-1,TRBD1,TRBV24-1,TGTGCCACCAGTGAACCCGACAGGGGCAGCGATGAGCAGTTCTTC,CATSEPDRGSDEQFF
-,TRBJ2-1,TRBD2,TRBV20-1,TGCAGTGCTAGTGTCGGTAGCGGGAGGAACAATGAGCAGTTCTTC,CSASVGSGRNNEQFF
few,TRBJ2-1,TRBD2,TRBV10-3,TGTGCCACTAACAGGGGACTAGCGGGCTCCAATGAGCAGTTCTTC,CATNRGLAGSNEQFF
once,TRBJ2-1,-,TRBV3-1/TRBV3-2,TGTGCCAGCAGCAAACACTACAATGAGCAGTTCTTC,CASSKHYNEQFF
-,TRBJ2-1,TRBD2,TRBV29-1,TGCAGCGTCCCCATCGGGGGGGGAAGGGTAGGGCAGTTCTTC,CSVPIGGGRVGQFF
-,TRBJ1-1,-,TRBV4-3,TGCGCCAGCAGCCCTCACGGGGGTAAGAACACTGAAGCTTTCTTT,CASSPHGGKNTEAFF
-,TRBJ2-5,TRBD2,TRBV7-9,TGTGCCAGCAGCTTAGTTTCCGGGGGGGAGACCCAGTACTTC,CASSLVSGGETQYF
-,TRBJ2-1,-,TRBV5-6,TGTGCCAGCAGCTCTGACAATGAGCAGTTCTTC,CASSSDNEQFF
-,TRBJ2-7,TRBD1,TRBV3-1/TRBV3-2,TGTGCCAGCAGCCGGGACAGGGGCAACTACGAGCAGTACTTC,CASSRDRGNYEQYF
-,TRBJ2-5,-,TRBV5-1,TGCGCCAGCAGCTTGGGTACCCAGGGGGAGACCCAGTACTTC,CASSLGTQGETQYF
-,TRBJ1-6,-,TRBV12-3/TRBV12-4,TGTGCCAGCAGCGACAATTGGTCACCCCTCCACTTT,CASSDNWSPLHF
-,TRBJ1-2,-,TRBV5-1,TGCGCCAGCAGCTTGGATGGAGGCAACTATGGCTACACCTTC,CASSLDGGNYGYTF
-,TRBJ1-4,TRBD1,TRBV3-1/TRBV3-2,TGTGCCAGCAGCCGAGGACAGGGGGCCGAAAAACTGTTTTTT,CASSRGQGAEKLFF
-,TRBJ1-2,-,TRBV19,TGTGCCAGTAGGTTGGGAGTTAACTATGGCTACACCTTC,CASRLGVNYGYTF
-,TRBJ2-3,TRBD1,TRBV6-5,TGTGCCAGCAACCCGGGACAGGGTTATTCAGATACGCAGTATTTT,CASNPGQGYSDTQYF